This T cell receptor beta chain derives from a study of OX40 agonist ivuxolimab in advanced cancers. Overall study context: The patients received ivuxolimab by intravenous route every 2 weeks at 0.01 to 10 mg/kg. Averaging about 60 years in age, with a range of about 20 to 90, the cohort was around 83% male.

The study's findings and limits: Mean expanded clone counts were higher in CD8+ than CD4+ T cells.

Trimming took 5 bases from V and 1 from J; bases not matched to a gene: 19. Germline V gene lookup returns CDR1 MGHRA and CDR2 YSYEKL. This CDR3 spans 19 amino acids. The assay was immunoSEQ multiplex PCR, and TCRdb's table has in-frame clones only and misses some. The repertoire holds more than 65,000 clones, with 84% as singletons. On this clone itself: Its antigen remains unidentified.

V usage is TRBV4-1 and J usage is TRBJ1-1; 7 nucleotides align to TRBD1. The sample here was CD4+ or CD8+ T cells sorted from blood, taken in a trial of the OX40 agonist ivuxolimab. The receptor comes from an adult with an advanced solid tumor such as melanoma, head and neck, liver or kidney cancer. The CDR3 region is CASSKTNLPGQSTNTEAFF. The CDR3 coding sequence is TGCGCCAGCAGCAAAACAAACCTCCCGGGACAGAGCACGAACACTGAAGCTTTCTTT.